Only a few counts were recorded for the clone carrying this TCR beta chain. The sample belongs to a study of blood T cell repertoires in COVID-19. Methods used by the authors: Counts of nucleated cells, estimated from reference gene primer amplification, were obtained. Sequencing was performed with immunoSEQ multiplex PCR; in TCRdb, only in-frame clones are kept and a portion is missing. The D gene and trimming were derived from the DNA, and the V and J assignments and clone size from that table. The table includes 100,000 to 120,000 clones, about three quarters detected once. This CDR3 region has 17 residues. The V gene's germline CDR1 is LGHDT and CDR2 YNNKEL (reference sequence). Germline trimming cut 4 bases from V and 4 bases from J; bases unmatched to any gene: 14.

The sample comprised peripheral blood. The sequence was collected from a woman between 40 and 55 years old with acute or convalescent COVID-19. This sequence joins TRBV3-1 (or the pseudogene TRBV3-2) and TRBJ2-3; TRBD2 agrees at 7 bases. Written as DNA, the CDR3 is TGTGCCAGCAGCCCTCTTTCGAGCGGGGTATTCCCAGATACGCAGTATTTT. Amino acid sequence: CASSPLSSGVFPDTQYF.